The T cell receptor beta chain under discussion was sequenced for a study of OX40 agonist ivuxolimab in advanced cancers. Across the study: Dose-escalation patients' cancers were hepatocellular carcinoma, melanoma, renal cell or head and neck cancer. Earlier treatment with anti-PD-1, anti-PD-L1 or anti-CTLA-4 was permitted, and under 50% had received some.

TCRdb's copy holds only in-frame clones and misses some; the assay was immunoSEQ multiplex PCR. This sample yields around 83,000 clones, of which more than 80% are seen a single time; 1.5% to 2% belongs to the top ten. Trimming cost V 2 bases and J 1 base, with 7 bases left between them. CDR1 MNHNS and CDR2 SASEGT come from the germline V gene. The CDR3 totals 14 residues. The V call is TRBV6-1, the J call TRBJ2-3; possibly TRBD2 for D (5 bases). The specimen was CD4+ or CD8+ T cells sorted from blood, collected in a trial of the OX40 agonist ivuxolimab. This receptor was identified in an adult with an advanced solid tumor such as melanoma, head and neck, liver or kidney cancer. Here the CDR3 reads CASSEHGGTDTQYF. CDR3 DNA sequence: TGTGCCAGCAGTGAACACGGGGGCACAGATACGCAGTATTTT.